This entry features one T cell receptor (beta chain) sequence. What antigen it recognizes has not been identified. Base qualities are missing; no much larger clone stands one base away. The data stem from a study of blood T cell repertoires in COVID-19 (TCRdb year 2020). Study-level background: Samples covering the acute and convalescent phases of COVID-19 were provided by collaborators in the United States, Italy and Spain. The material from the prospective study consisted of cDNA or gDNA derived from T cells, B-cell-depleted T cells, or PBMCs. Deeply sampled blood TCRbeta repertoires from subjects exposed to, actively infected with, or recovered from COVID-19 were included in the dataset. The repertoires were released in a freely available public database intended as a resource for research on the immune response to SARS-CoV-2. Samples were obtained from the ongoing ImmuneRACE study (first 160 participants) and from 1,254 subjects provided by 6 global collaborators. The sample metadata nearly always contained a de-identified subject ID, COVID-19 status, age in years and sex. Where available, HLA class I and class II types were obtained from metadata supplied by the sample provider rather than from assay-based typing.

The collaborating institutions used their own protocols to collect whole blood in K2EDTA tubes. For TCRbeta analysis, collaborators shipped samples as frozen whole blood, isolated PBMCs, or DNA extracted from either of those sample types. General findings and caveats noted by the study authors: The quantity of clinical and demographic metadata differed by source and by participant and was supplied without curation.

V and J are truncated by 2 bases and 8 bases respectively, leaving an intervening sequence of 15 bases. CDR1 and CDR2, looked up from the germline V gene, are MGHRA and YSYEKL. Counted from cysteine to phenylalanine, this CDR3 has 14 amino acids. Only the CDR3 portion is preserved as DNA: 42 bases, with reading frame beginning at the first base. The immunoSEQ Assay, a bias-controlled multiplex PCR, was used to amplify TCRbeta CDR3 regions from genomic DNA. Under the source paper's analysis protocol: The number of nucleated cells in each sample was estimated from the amplification of reference gene primers within the assay. To quantify the absolute abundance of each unique TCRbeta CDR3 rearrangement, sequence reads were collapsed and filtered. Productive Simpson clonality was computed per sample as the square root of Simpson's diversity index over productive rearrangements. TCRdb's version of the immuneACCESS table is confined to in-frame rearrangements and falls short of the full clone set. An unresolved V gene accounts for under half of the shortfall where checked; the remainder is of unknown origin. V, J and clone size reflect that table, while D and trimming were determined from the DNA. The sample table lists about 150,000 clones, about four fifths of them with a count of one. The ten top clones hold roughly 1.9% of the sample.

This TCR was sampled from a woman of 80 years or more with acute or convalescent COVID-19. In this chain, TRBV4-1 is recombined with TRBJ1-2, with no confident D gene call. The specimen was peripheral blood. The CDR3 here reads CASSQLGPGKGYTF. The nucleotides read TGCGCCAGCAGCCAACTCGGACCGGGAAAAGGCTACACCTTC.